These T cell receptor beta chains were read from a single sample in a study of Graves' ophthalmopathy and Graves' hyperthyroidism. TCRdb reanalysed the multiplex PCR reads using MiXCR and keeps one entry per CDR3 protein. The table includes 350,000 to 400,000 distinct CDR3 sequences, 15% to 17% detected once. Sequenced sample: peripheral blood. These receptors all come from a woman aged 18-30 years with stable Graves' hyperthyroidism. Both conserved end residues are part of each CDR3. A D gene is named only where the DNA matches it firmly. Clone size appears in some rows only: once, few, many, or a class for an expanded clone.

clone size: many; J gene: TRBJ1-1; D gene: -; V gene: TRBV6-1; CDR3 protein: CASSESGVDTEAFF; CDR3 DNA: TGTGCCAGCAGTGAATCAGGGGTGGACACTGAAGCTTTCTTT
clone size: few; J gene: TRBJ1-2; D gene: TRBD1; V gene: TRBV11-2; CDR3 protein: CASSLDLYGTGYNYGYTF; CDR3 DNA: TGTGCCAGCAGCTTAGATTTGTATGGGACAGGGTATAACTATGGCTACACCTTC
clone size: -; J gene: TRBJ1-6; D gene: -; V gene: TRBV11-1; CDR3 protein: CASSLGGRGFSPLHF; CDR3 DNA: TGTGCCAGCAGCTTAGGTGGCAGGGGATTTTCACCCCTCCACTTT
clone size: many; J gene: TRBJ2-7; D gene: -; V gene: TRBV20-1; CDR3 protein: CSAAFFSRLAQYEQYF; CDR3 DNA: TGCAGTGCTGCCTTTTTCAGCCGGCTAGCGCAGTACGAGCAGTACTTC
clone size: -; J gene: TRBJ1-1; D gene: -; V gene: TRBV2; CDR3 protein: CASASKKTPASVRNTEAFF; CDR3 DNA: TGTGCCAGCGCCTCGAAGAAGACGCCAGCCTCTGTCCGAAACACTGAAGCTTTCTTT
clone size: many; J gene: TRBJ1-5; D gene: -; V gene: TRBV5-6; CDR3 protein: CASSFQTQQGHQPQHF; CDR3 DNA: TGTGCCAGCAGCTTCCAGACACAGCAGGGCCATCAGCCCCAGCATTTT
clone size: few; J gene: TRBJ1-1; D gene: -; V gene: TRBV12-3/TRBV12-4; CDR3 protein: CASSLDGSADAFF; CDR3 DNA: TGTGCCAGCAGTTTAGACGGCTCGGCTGATGCTTTCTTT
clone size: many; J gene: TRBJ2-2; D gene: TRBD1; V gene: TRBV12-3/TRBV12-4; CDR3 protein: CASSSSLQGANTGELFF; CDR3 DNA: TGTGCCAGCAGTTCCTCCTTACAGGGGGCGAACACCGGGGAGCTGTTTTTT
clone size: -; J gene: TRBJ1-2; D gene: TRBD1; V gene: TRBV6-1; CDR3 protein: CASSEEGQNYGYTF; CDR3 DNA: TGTGCCAGCAGTGAGGAGGGACAGAACTATGGCTACACCTTC
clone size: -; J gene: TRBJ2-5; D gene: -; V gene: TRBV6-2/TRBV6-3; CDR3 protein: CTSKVVIAQETQYF; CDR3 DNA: TGTACCAGCAAGGTGGTAATAGCGCAAGAGACCCAGTACTTC
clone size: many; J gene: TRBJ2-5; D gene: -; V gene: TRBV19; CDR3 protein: CASGRLQETQYF; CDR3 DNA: TGTGCCAGTGGGCGTCTGCAAGAGACCCAGTACTTC
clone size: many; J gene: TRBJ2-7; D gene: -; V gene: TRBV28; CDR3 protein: CASSPSEALYSYEQYF; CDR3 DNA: TGTGCCAGCAGTCCCTCAGAAGCCTTATACTCCTACGAGCAGTACTTC
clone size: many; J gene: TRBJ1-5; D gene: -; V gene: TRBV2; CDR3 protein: CASSWEINQPQHF; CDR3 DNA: TGTGCCAGCAGTTGGGAGATCAATCAGCCCCAGCATTTT
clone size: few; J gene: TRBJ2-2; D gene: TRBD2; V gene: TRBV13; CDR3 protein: CASGYSSGGYTGELFF; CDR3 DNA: TGTGCCAGCGGGTACTCTAGCGGGGGATACACCGGGGAGCTGTTTTTT
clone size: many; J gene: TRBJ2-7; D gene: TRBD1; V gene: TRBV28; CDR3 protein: CASSKWGQGYYEQYF; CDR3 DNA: TGTGCCAGCAGTAAGTGGGGACAGGGGTACTACGAGCAGTACTTC